This TCR beta chain was obtained from a study of blood T cell repertoires in COVID-19. Study-level background: The United States, Italy and Spain were the sources of the acute and convalescent COVID-19 samples. From T cells, B-cell-depleted T cells, or PBMCs came the material, which was cDNA or gDNA.

There are 15 residues in the CDR3. Germline V gene lookup returns CDR1 MNHNY and CDR2 SVGAGI (reference sequence). Trimming shortened V by 6 bases and J by 0 bases, and 12 bases separated the two germline ends. Per the study methods: Using reference gene primer amplification, nucleated cell counts were estimated. The table came from immunoSEQ multiplex PCR; TCRdb's copy has only in-frame clones and leaves some out. The V and J calls and clone size are taken from that table; D and trimming were inferred from the DNA. The sample has 40,000 to 45,000 clones, 70% to 90% seen once. The sequence derives from a human donor in a cohort sampled during active COVID-19. The specimen sequenced was peripheral blood. The chain combines TRBV6-6 with TRBJ1-5, with a weak D call TRBD1 (6 bases). This CDR3 is CASRRTAYSNQPQHF. DNA for the CDR3: TGTGCCAGCAGGCGGACAGCTTATAGCAATCAGCCCCAGCATTTT.